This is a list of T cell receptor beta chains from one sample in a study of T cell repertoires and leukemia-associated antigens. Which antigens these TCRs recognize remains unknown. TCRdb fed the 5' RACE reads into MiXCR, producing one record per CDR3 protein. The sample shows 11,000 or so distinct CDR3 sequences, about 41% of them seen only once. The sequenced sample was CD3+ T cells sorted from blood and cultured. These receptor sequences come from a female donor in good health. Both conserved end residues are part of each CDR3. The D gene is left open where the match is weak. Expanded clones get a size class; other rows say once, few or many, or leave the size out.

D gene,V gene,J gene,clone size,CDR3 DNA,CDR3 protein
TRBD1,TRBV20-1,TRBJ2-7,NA,TGCAGTGCTAGGGACAGGGGTTTCTCCTACGAGCAGTACTTC,CSARDRGFSYEQYF
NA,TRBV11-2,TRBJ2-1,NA,TGTGCCAGCAGCTTCGCCATCAATGAGAAGTTCTTC,CASSFAINEKFF
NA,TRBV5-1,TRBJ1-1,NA,TGCGCCTCTGACACTGAAGCTTTCTTT,CASDTEAFF
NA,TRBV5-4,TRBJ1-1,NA,TGTGCCAGCAGCTTGCCAGCCCTCACGGGCACTGAAGCTTTCTTT,CASSLPALTGTEAFF
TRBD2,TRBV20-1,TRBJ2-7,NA,TGCAGTGCTACCCAGACTAGCAGACTCCCCCCCTACGTGCAGTACTTC,CSATQTSRLPPYVQYF
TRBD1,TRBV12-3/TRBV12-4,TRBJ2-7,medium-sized,TGTGCCAGCAGTTTAGAAGGGGGCGGGTACGAGCAGTACTTC,CASSLEGGGYEQYF
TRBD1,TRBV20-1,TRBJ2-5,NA,TGCATCTCAGGACAGGGCCCAGAGACCCAGTACTTC,CISGQGPETQYF
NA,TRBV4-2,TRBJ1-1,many,TGTGCCAGCAGCCAAGATTGGTCGGACAAGGCTTTCTTT,CASSQDWSDKAFF
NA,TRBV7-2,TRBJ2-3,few,TGTGCCAGCAGCCCCCGGGCAGATACGCAGTATTTT,CASSPRADTQYF
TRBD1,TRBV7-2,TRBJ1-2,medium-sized,TGTGCCAGCAGCCACGGACAGGGATATGGCTACACCTTC,CASSHGQGYGYTF
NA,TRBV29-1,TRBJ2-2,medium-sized,TGCAGCGGGGGACACATGAACACCGGGGAGCTGTTTTTT,CSGGHMNTGELFF
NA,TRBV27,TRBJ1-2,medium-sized,TGTGCCAGCAGTTTTTTCAGGGACGGAGATGGCTACACCTTC,CASSFFRDGDGYTF
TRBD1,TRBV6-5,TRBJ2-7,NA,TGTGCCAGCAGTCCGTACAGGGGCTCCTACGAGCAGTACTTC,CASSPYRGSYEQYF
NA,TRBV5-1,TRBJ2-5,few,TGCGCCAGCTCCCACGGGGGTCGGCAAGAGACCCAGTACTTC,CASSHGGRQETQYF
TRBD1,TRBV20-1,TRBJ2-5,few,TGCAGTGCTACCCTGGACAGGAGAGAGACCCAGTACTTC,CSATLDRRETQYF
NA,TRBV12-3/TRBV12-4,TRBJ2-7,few,TGTGCCAGCAGTGCGACTAGTGGGTACGAGCAGTACTTC,CASSATSGYEQYF
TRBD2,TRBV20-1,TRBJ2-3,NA,TGCAGTGCTAGGTTACTAGCGGGCCTACCTACCACAGATACGCAGTATTTT,CSARLLAGLPTTDTQYF
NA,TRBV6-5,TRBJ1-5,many,TGTGCCAGCAAAGGAAACAGGGGCAATCAGCCCCAGCATTTT,CASKGNRGNQPQHF
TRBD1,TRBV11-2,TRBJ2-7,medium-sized,TGTGCCAGCACGCACAGGGGTAGATACGAGCAGTACTTC,CASTHRGRYEQYF
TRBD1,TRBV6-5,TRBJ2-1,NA,TGTGCCAGCAGTAGACAGGGTAGCTCCTACAATGAGCAGTTCTTC,CASSRQGSSYNEQFF
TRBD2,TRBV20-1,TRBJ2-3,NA,TGCAGTGCTATTTGGCGCGGGAGAGGAGATACGCAGTATTTT,CSAIWRGRGDTQYF
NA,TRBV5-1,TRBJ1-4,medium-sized,TGCGCCAGCAAGATCGGTTCGGCAAACGAAAAACTGTTTTTT,CASKIGSANEKLFF
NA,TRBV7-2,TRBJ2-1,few,TGTGCCAGCAGCTTAGGTGGTCTAAACTACAATGAGCAGTTCTTC,CASSLGGLNYNEQFF
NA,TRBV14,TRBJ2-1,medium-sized,TGTGCCAGCAGCCACCTTTGGACCCTCAATGAGCAGTTCTTC,CASSHLWTLNEQFF
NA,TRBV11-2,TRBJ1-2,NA,TGTGCCAGCAGCTCCCTCGCGACCTGGGGCTACACCTTC,CASSSLATWGYTF
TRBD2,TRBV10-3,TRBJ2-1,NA,TGTGCCATCACGGCAGGGATCGGGGGGAGATTATTTTACAATGAGCAGTTCTTC,CAITAGIGGRLFYNEQFF
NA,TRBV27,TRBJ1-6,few,TGTGCCAGCAGTCGAAGGGGCAGGGGTTATGATAATTCACCCCTCCACTTT,CASSRRGRGYDNSPLHF
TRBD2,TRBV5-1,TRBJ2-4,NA,TGCGCCAGCAGCTTGTTTGCGGGAGAGGTTCAGTACTTC,CASSLFAGEVQYF
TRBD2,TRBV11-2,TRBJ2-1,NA,TGTGCCAGCAGCCCGGGGGGGCTCGGGAGTCGGGAGCAGTTCTTC,CASSPGGLGSREQFF
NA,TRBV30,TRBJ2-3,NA,TGTGCCTGGAAGTTCGAAGGACTTGGAGACACAGATACGCAGTATTTT,CAWKFEGLGDTDTQYF
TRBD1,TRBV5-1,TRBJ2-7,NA,TGCGCCAGCAGCCCGACAGGGAGAAGCTCCTACGAGCAGTACTTC,CASSPTGRSSYEQYF
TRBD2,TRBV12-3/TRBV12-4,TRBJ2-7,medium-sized,TGTGCCAGCAGTTTACTAGCGGCGAACTCCTACGAGCAGTACTTC,CASSLLAANSYEQYF
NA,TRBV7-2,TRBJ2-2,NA,TGTGCCAGCAGCCCAAATTTCTGGGCCGGGGAGCTGTTTTTT,CASSPNFWAGELFF